This is a list of T cell receptor beta chains from one sample in a study of T cell responses to AZD1222 COVID-19 vaccine. Sequencing used immunoSEQ multiplex PCR; TCRdb keeps in-frame clones, though not all of them. The data contain some 180,000 clones, just over 90% of them singletons. The input for sequencing was peripheral blood, taken 28 days after the second AZD1222 dose. These receptors originate from an adult who received the AZD1222 COVID-19 vaccine. The CDR3 runs from the conserved cysteine through the conserved F or W. Each record gives: D gene, V gene, J gene, clone size, CDR3 DNA, CDR3 protein. A D gene is named only where the DNA matches it firmly. Rows give clone size only sometimes, using once, few, many, or a class for an expanded clone.

D: TRBD1
V: TRBV2
J: TRBJ2-7
size: .
DNA: TGTGCCAGCACCCGGGACAGGGGCTCCTACGAGCAGTACTTC
CDR3: CASTRDRGSYEQYF

D: .
V: TRBV6-5
J: TRBJ2-1
size: .
DNA: TGTGCCAGCAGTCCACAGGGGGGAGGGAACAATGAGCAGTTCTTC
CDR3: CASSPQGGGNNEQFF

D: TRBD1
V: TRBV18
J: TRBJ2-5
size: .
DNA: TGTGCCAGCTCACCACCAAGCAGGGGGCGATATGAAGGGACCCAGTACTTC
CDR3: CASSPPSRGRYEGTQYF

D: .
V: TRBV29-1
J: TRBJ2-3
size: .
DNA: TGCAGCGTCACCGGGAACGAAGATACGCAGTATTTT
CDR3: CSVTGNEDTQYF

D: .
V: TRBV5-1
J: TRBJ1-3
size: .
DNA: TGCGCCAGCAGCTCCGGGACCCCTGGAAACACCATATATTTT
CDR3: CASSSGTPGNTIYF

D: .
V: TRBV6-5
J: TRBJ1-4
size: .
DNA: TGTGCCAGCAGTTACGGCGATAATGAAAAACTGTTTTTT
CDR3: CASSYGDNEKLFF

D: .
V: TRBV25-1
J: TRBJ1-1
size: .
DNA: TGTGCCAGCAGTGAATCACTCCCGGGGAACACTGAAGCTTTCTTT
CDR3: CASSESLPGNTEAFF

D: TRBD1
V: TRBV27
J: TRBJ1-1
size: .
DNA: TGTGCCAGCAGGAGAGGGACAGGGATGAACACTGAAGCTTTCTTT
CDR3: CASRRGTGMNTEAFF

D: .
V: TRBV6-6
J: TRBJ1-6
size: .
DNA: TGTGCCAGCAGACAAAATAATTCACCCCTCCACTTT
CDR3: CASRQNNSPLHF

D: .
V: TRBV18
J: TRBJ2-1
size: .
DNA: TGTGCCAGCTCACCCGGACAGTACAATGAGCAGTTCTTC
CDR3: CASSPGQYNEQFF

D: TRBD1
V: TRBV29-1
J: TRBJ2-7
size: .
DNA: TGCAGCGTTGTGGGACAGGGGGCTCACGAGCAGTACTTC
CDR3: CSVVGQGAHEQYF

D: TRBD1
V: TRBV27
J: TRBJ2-1
size: .
DNA: TGTGCCACCCGCGGAGGGCGGACAGGGGAAATCTACAATGAGCAGTTCTTC
CDR3: CATRGGRTGEIYNEQFF

D: .
V: TRBV5-1
J: TRBJ2-3
size: .
DNA: TGCGCCAGCAGAAATCGTCCCCAGGTTGCAGATACGCAGTATTTT
CDR3: CASRNRPQVADTQYF

D: .
V: TRBV21-1
J: TRBJ2-1
size: .
DNA: TGTGCCATACCGGGACACCCTGACAATGAGCAGTTCTTC
CDR3: CAIPGHPDNEQFF

D: TRBD1
V: TRBV5-1
J: TRBJ1-6
size: .
DNA: TGCGCCAGCAGCCCCGGGACAGCCGAGGATAATTCACCCCTCCACTTT
CDR3: CASSPGTAEDNSPLHF

D: .
V: TRBV11-3
J: TRBJ2-1
size: .
DNA: TGTGCCAGCAGCACCCCCGGCAGGACTGAGCAGTTCTTC
CDR3: CASSTPGRTEQFF

D: .
V: TRBV5-1
J: TRBJ1-5
size: .
DNA: TGCGCCAGCAGCTTTAGGGGCACTCAGCCCCAGCATTTT
CDR3: CASSFRGTQPQHF

D: TRBD1
V: TRBV6-5
J: TRBJ1-5
size: .
DNA: TGTGCCAGCAGCCACGACAGGGGAAGTACCCAGCATTTT
CDR3: CASSHDRGSTQHF

D: TRBD1
V: TRBV9
J: TRBJ1-5
size: .
DNA: TGTGCCAGCAGCGTTGGGACAGGAGATAATCAGCCCCAGCATTTT
CDR3: CASSVGTGDNQPQHF

D: TRBD2
V: TRBV7-3
J: TRBJ2-1
size: .
DNA: TGTGCCAGCAGCTTAGGGCGGGGGAATACGAATGAGCAGTTCTTC
CDR3: CASSLGRGNTNEQFF

D: .
V: TRBV19
J: TRBJ2-3
size: .
DNA: TGTGCCAGTAGTATGATTCCAGAGGACACAGATACGCAGTATTTT
CDR3: CASSMIPEDTDTQYF

D: .
V: TRBV2
J: TRBJ1-4
size: once
DNA: TGTGCCAGCAGTGTAAGCTTAACCCCGGACGTTTTT
CDR3: CASSVSLTPDVF

D: TRBD1
V: TRBV6-2/TRBV6-3
J: TRBJ2-7
size: .
DNA: TGTGCCAGCAGTCCCTCAGGGGGCTACGAGCAGTACTTC
CDR3: CASSPSGGYEQYF

D: .
V: TRBV12-3/TRBV12-4
J: TRBJ1-1
size: few
DNA: TGTGCCAGCAGACCCGGGACAAGTGAAGCTTTCTTT
CDR3: CASRPGTSEAFF